The clone carrying this TCR beta chain was counted only a few times. Amplified TCR beta CDR3 regions derived from RNA transcripts. Initially, a first-round RT-PCR of the TCR CDR3 employed the HTBI primer set. TCRdb passed the multiplex PCR reads through MiXCR, listing each CDR3 protein once. The sample includes about 770,000 distinct CDR3 sequences, roughly a sixth seen only once; the top ten take about a sixth. The data are from a study of T cells in Graves' hyperthyroidism and ophthalmopathy. Germline V gene sequence: CDR1 PRHDT, CDR2 FYEKMQ (reference sequence). The CDR3 contains 15 residues. V lost 4 bases, J lost 4 bases, and 14 bases lay in between. Patients having uncontrolled infection, another autoimmune disease, pregnancy or lactation were not included.

This receptor was identified in a woman between 50 and 59 years old with Graves' hyperthyroidism that later progressed to Graves' ophthalmopathy. This chain joins TRBV13 and TRBJ1-5; weak D call: TRBD1 (6 bases). Sequences were obtained from blood. CDR3 sequence reads: CASSSRRGINQPQHF. In DNA form, the CDR3 reads TGTGCCAGCAGCTCCCGGAGGGGGATAAATCAGCCCCAGCATTTT. Full variable domain (rest looked up from reference TRBV13 and TRBJ1-5): AAGVIQSPRHLIKEKRETATLKCYPIPRHDTVYWYQQGPGQDPQFLISFYEKMQSDKGSIPDRFSAQQFSDYHSELNMSSLELGDSALYFCASSSRRGINQPQHFGDGTRLSIL.